Each of the 3 T cell receptor beta chains below was sequenced from the same sample in a study of cytomegalovirus exposure and HLA in healthy donors. The protocol was immunoSEQ multiplex PCR, while the TCRdb copy is restricted to in-frame clones and leaves out a portion. The table includes about 240,000 clones, around 88% detected once. Sequencing used PBMCs. All receptors come from a woman in her twenties or thirties in good health and CMV-seropositive.

This clone showed up just a few times. The J gene is TRBJ2-7, the V gene TRBV10-2; 11 bases line up with TRBD2. The germline V gene encodes CDR1 WSHSY and CDR2 SAAADI. V was clipped by 8 bases and J by 3 bases; unmatched bases: 18. The CDR3 totals 18 residues. In DNA, the CDR3 is TGCGCCAGCGACGGGGACCGGAGTGGGACTAGCGGATACTACGAGCAGTACTTC. Amino acids: CASDGDRSGTSGYYEQYF.

The V and J genes are TRBV5-1 and TRBJ1-1, with TRBD1 identical over 9 bases. The germline V gene encodes CDR1 SGHRS and CDR2 YFSETQ. The V and J ends lost 2 bases and 12 bases, in that order; junction bases with no gene match: 5. This CDR3 has 12 amino acids. CDR3 DNA: TGCGCCAGCAGCTTTGCCGGGACAGGGACTTTCTTT. Translating gives CASSFAGTGTFF.

The chain recombines TRBV19 with TRBJ2-7; a possible D gene is TRBD2 (6 bases). The germline gives CDR1 LNHDA, CDR2 SQIVND (reference sequence). V shed 1 base and J shed 2 bases, with 9 bases lying between them. CDR3 length: 14 residues. The CDR3 region is CASSIAGDAYEQYF. CDR3 in DNA: TGTGCCAGTAGTATAGCGGGAGATGCCTACGAGCAGTACTTC.